These 17 T cell receptor beta chains were all obtained from the same sample, sequenced in a study of cytomegalovirus exposure and HLA in healthy donors. The PCR employed 60 Vbeta primers together with 13 Jbeta primers. Some clones are missing from TCRdb's copy, which holds only in-frame ones; the method was immunoSEQ multiplex PCR. The table shows 40,000 to 55,000 clones, with roughly 72% occurring only once. Sequencing used PBMCs. The receptors were sampled from a woman in her forties or fifties in good health and CMV-seronegative.

The chain employs TRBV5-1 and TRBJ2-2; 10 bases align to TRBD2. The CDR3 is made up of 17 amino acids. Germline CDR1 is SGHRS and CDR2 is YFSETQ. The V segment lost 8 bases and the J segment 0 bases; nucleotides outside the gene matches: 10. CDR3 sequence: CASSRTSGISNTGELFF. The CDR3 nucleotides read TGCGCCAGTTCCCGGACTAGCGGTATCTCGAACACCGGGGAGCTGTTTTTT.

This clone appeared a few times. The chain carries TRBV6-5 and TRBJ2-2, with 10 bases lining up with TRBD1. Per the germline V gene, CDR1 is MNHEY and CDR2 is SVGAGI. CDR3 length: 13 amino acids. J was trimmed by 6 bases and V by 7 bases; bases with no gene match: 2. For the CDR3, the DNA is TGTGCCAGCATGGGACAGGGGTCCGGGGAGCTGTTTTTT. This codes for CASMGQGSGELFF.

The chain has TRBV27 and TRBJ2-7; 9 bases agree with TRBD1. This CDR3 spans 14 amino acids. Germline V gene sequence: CDR1 MNHEY, CDR2 SMNVEV (reference sequence). Germline trimming cut 3 bases from V and 8 bases from J; bases unmatched to any gene: 8. The CDR3 spells CASSLTLTGGKQYF. The DNA of the CDR3 is TGTGCCAGCAGTTTGACCCTGACAGGGGGGAAGCAGTACTTC.

This chain joins TRBV5-1 and TRBJ2-4; 7 bases align to TRBD1. Germline V gives CDR1 SGHRS, CDR2 YFSETQ. V was clipped by 3 bases and J by 8 bases; unmatched bases: 5. The CDR3 sequence is 13 residues long. In DNA, the CDR3 is TGCGCCAGCAGCTCAGGGGGTTCGGACATTCAGTACTTC. The encoded protein is CASSSGGSDIQYF.

J is TRBJ2-7 and V is TRBV7-8; D may be TRBD1 (5 bases). V was clipped by 7 bases and J by 0 bases, with 13 bases between them. The CDR3 extends over 14 amino acids. Germline values: CDR1 SGHVS, CDR2 FQNEAQ. The CDR3: CASNPGFSSYEQYF. The CDR3 DNA reads TGTGCCAGCAATCCAGGGTTCAGCTCCTACGAGCAGTACTTC.

CDR3 nucleotides: TGTGCCAGCAGCGTAGTGGCTAGCGGGAGTACCACAGATACGCAGTATTTT. The encoded protein is CASSVVASGSTTDTQYF. V and J are TRBV9 and TRBJ2-3; TRBD2 matches 10 bases. The CDR3 has 17 residues. In germline, CDR1 is SGDLS, CDR2 YYNGEE. With V trimmed by 0 bases and J by 2 bases, 6 bases remained unmatched.

In its sample, this clone was seen a few times. The chain carries TRBV5-1 and TRBJ1-2; TRBD1 aligns across 7 bases. The CDR3 is 15 amino acids. Trimming at V came to 4 bases and at J to 2 bases, leaving 8 bases not matched to a gene. Germline V gives CDR1 SGHRS, CDR2 YFSETQ. The CDR3 DNA sequence: TGCGCCAGCAGCGCATGGACAGGCGCCAACTATGGCTACACCTTC. Its protein product is CASSAWTGANYGYTF.

This chain joins TRBV18 and TRBJ2-1; TRBD2 might be the D (6 bases). CDR3 length: 16 residues. V dropped 2 bases and J dropped 2 bases, with 13 bases sitting between them. Germline values: CDR1 KGHSH, CDR2 LQKENI. The DNA of the CDR3 is TGTGCCAGCTCACCAGTCGCTGGGAGGACCTACAATGAGCAGTTCTTC. Encoded protein: CASSPVAGRTYNEQFF.

V usage is TRBV9 and J usage is TRBJ1-4; TRBD1 agrees at 8 bases. There are 17 residues in the CDR3. CDR1 and CDR2 from the germline V gene are SGDLS and YYNGEE. The V and J ends lost 3 bases and 0 bases, in that order; junction bases with no gene match: 7. The CDR3 nucleotides read TGTGCCAGCAGCGGATACAGGGGGGAGGCAACTAATGAAAAACTGTTTTTT. Translated: CASSGYRGEATNEKLFF.

The V gene is TRBV5-1, the J gene TRBJ2-3; 8 positions match TRBD2. The CDR3 sequence is 17 residues long. With V trimmed by 4 bases and J by 4 bases, 14 bases remained unmatched. Germline CDR1 and CDR2: SGHRS and YFSETQ. The CDR3 sequence: CASSPGTREDIPDTQYF. The CDR3 DNA follows: TGCGCCAGCAGCCCTGGCACGCGGGAGGACATACCAGATACGCAGTATTTT.

V and J are TRBV5-1 and TRBJ1-5; D gene uncertain. V was cut by 4 bases and J by 4 bases, with 9 bases left in between. From germline, CDR1 is SGHRS and CDR2 YFSETQ. This CDR3 contains 13 residues. The CDR3: CASSPGTNQPQHF. In DNA, the CDR3 is TGCGCCAGCAGCCCGGGAACTAATCAGCCCCAGCATTTT. The complete variable domain, with remaining parts taken from reference TRBV5-1 and TRBJ1-5, reads KAGVTQTPRYLIKTRGQQVTLSCSPISGHRSVSWYQQTPGQGLQFLFEYFSETQRNKGNFPGRFSGRQFSNSRSEMNVSTLELGDSALYLCASSPGTNQPQHFGDGTRLSIL.

This clone was observed a single time. The chain recombines TRBV5-4 with TRBJ2-1, with 7 bases fitting TRBD1. V lost 4 bases, J lost 1 base, and 8 bases stayed unmatched. Looked up from germline, CDR1 is SGHNT and CDR2 is YYREEE (reference sequence). The CDR3 has 16 amino acids. In nucleotides, the CDR3 is TGTGCCAGCAGCCGGACAGGAACCCTTTCCTACAATGAGCAGTTCTTC. It translates to CASSRTGTLSYNEQFF.

This clone has a handful of counts. The chain combines TRBV5-1 with TRBJ2-6, with D maybe TRBD2 (5 bases). Germline lookup yields CDR1 SGHRS and CDR2 YFSETQ. V was cut by 5 bases and J by 0 bases, with 12 bases left in between. This CDR3 contains 16 residues. The CDR3 bases are TGCGCCAGCAGGTTTAGCGCGGACTCTGGGGCCAACGTCCTGACTTTC. The encoded protein is CASRFSADSGANVLTF.

The V call is TRBV25-1, the J call TRBJ2-5; 10 bases map to TRBD2. The germline V gene has CDR1 MGHDK and CDR2 SYGVNS. Losses at the gene ends were 7 bases for V and 9 bases for J; bases not matched to a gene: 14. This CDR3 spans 15 amino acids. CDR3 protein: CASTLSGRALAAQYF. The CDR3 nucleotides read TGTGCCAGCACCCTAAGCGGGAGGGCCCTCGCAGCCCAGTACTTC.

The genes are TRBV9 and TRBJ1-1, with D possibly matching TRBD1 (5 bases). This CDR3 is built from 15 residues. Germline-derived CDR1 and CDR2 are SGDLS and YYNGEE. With 2 bases removed from V and 7 bases from J, the gap between germline ends came to 18 bases. The CDR3, as DNA: TGTGCCAGCAGCGTTAATATCCAGGGCGGGGGTGAAGCTTTCTTT. Its protein product is CASSVNIQGGGEAFF.

This clone was observed once. The V gene is TRBV28, the J gene TRBJ1-2, with D possibly being TRBD1 (6 bases). Germline CDR1 is MDHEN and CDR2 is SYDVKM. The CDR3 runs 12 residues. Trimming removed 6 bases at V and 6 bases at J, with 11 bases between. CDR3 loop: CASRIPGDGYTF. The CDR3, as DNA: TGTGCCAGCAGGATACCAGGGGATGGCTACACCTTC.

This chain joins TRBV19 and TRBJ2-3, with 8 positions matching TRBD2. Trimming removed 6 bases from V and 3 bases from J; junction bases left unmatched: 8. The germline V gene has CDR1 LNHDA and CDR2 SQIVND (reference sequence). CDR3 length: 15 residues. In DNA, the CDR3 is TGTGCCAGTAGCCGCCGGGGGGGTTTGACAGATACGCAGTATTTT. It is translated as CASSRRGGLTDTQYF.